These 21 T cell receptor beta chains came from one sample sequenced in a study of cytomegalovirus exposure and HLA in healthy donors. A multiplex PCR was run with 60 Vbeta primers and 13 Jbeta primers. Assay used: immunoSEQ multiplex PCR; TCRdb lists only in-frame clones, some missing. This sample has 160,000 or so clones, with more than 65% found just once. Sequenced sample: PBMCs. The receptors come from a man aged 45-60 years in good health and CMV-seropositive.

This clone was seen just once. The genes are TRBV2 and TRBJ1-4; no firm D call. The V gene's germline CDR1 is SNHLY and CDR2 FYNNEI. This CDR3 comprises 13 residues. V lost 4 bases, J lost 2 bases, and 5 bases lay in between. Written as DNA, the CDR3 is TGTGCCAGCAGTGCGGGTACTAATGAAAAACTGTTTTTT. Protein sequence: CASSAGTNEKLFF.

This CDR3 is CASSQDPGARETQYF. The CDR3 DNA follows: TGCGCCAGCAGCCAAGATCCCGGAGCCAGAGAGACCCAGTACTTC. This chain connects TRBV4-1 to TRBJ2-5, with D unresolved. Germline values: CDR1 MGHRA, CDR2 YSYEKL. CDR3 length: 15 amino acids. V was cut by 0 bases and J by 4 bases, with 12 bases left in between.

CDR3 in amino acids: CASSSTGTPIGAFF. The CDR3, as DNA: TGTGCCAGTAGTAGTACCGGGACTCCGATAGGAGCTTTCTTT. The chain joins TRBV19 to TRBJ1-1; possible D gene TRBD1, 5 bases. The CDR3 length is 14 residues. Germline values: CDR1 LNHDA, CDR2 SQIVND (reference sequence). V was clipped by 4 bases and J by 10 bases, with 19 bases between them.

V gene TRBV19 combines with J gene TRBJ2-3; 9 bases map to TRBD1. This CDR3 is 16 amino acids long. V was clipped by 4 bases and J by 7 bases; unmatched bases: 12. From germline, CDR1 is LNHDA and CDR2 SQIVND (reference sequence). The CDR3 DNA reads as TGTGCCAGTAGTACCGACCGGGACAGGGTGGTAAATACGCAGTATTTT. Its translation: CASSTDRDRVVNTQYF.

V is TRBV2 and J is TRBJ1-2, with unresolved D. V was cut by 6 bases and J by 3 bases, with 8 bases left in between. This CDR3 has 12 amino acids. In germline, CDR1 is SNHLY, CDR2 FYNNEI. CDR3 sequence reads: CASSGDYYGYTF. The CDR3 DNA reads TGTGCCAGCAGCGGAGATTACTATGGCTACACCTTC.

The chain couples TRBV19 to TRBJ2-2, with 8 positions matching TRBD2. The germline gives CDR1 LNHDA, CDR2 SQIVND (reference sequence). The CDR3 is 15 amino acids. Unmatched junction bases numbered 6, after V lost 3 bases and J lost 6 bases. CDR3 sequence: CASSMTGGAAGELFF. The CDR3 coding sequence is TGTGCCAGTAGTATGACCGGGGGGGCCGCCGGGGAGCTGTTTTTT.

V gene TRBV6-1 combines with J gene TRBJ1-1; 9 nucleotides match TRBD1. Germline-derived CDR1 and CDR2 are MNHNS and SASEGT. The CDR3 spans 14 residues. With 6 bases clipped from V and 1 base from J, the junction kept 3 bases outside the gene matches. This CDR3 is CASSTDRGNTEAFF. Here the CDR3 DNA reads TGTGCCAGCAGCACGGACAGGGGGAACACTGAAGCTTTCTTT.

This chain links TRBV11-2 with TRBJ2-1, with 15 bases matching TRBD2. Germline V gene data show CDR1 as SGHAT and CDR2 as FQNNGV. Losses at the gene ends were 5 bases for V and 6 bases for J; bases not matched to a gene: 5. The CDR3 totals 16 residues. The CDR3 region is CASSPGLAGGRNEQFF. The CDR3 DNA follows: TGTGCCAGCAGCCCCGGACTAGCGGGGGGGCGCAATGAGCAGTTCTTC. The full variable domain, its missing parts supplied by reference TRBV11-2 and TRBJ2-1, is EAGVAQSPRYKIIEKRQSVAFWCNPISGHATLYWYQQILGQGPKLLIQFQNNGVVDDSQLPKDRFSAERLKGVDSTLKIQPAKLEDSAVYLCASSPGLAGGRNEQFFGPGTRLTVL.

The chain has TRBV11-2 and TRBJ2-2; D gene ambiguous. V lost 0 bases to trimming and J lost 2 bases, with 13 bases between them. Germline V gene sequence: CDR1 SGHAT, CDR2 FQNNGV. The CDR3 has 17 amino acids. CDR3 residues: CASSLEGAQINTGELFF. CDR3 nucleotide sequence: TGTGCCAGCAGCTTAGAAGGAGCCCAGATCAACACCGGGGAGCTGTTTTTT.

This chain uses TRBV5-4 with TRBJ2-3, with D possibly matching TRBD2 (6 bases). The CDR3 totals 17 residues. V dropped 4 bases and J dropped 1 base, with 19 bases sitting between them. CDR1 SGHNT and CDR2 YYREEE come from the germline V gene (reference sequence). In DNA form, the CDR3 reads TGTGCCAGCAGCCTGAAGGATAGGGGCGGGGGCACAGATACGCAGTATTTT. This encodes CASSLKDRGGGTDTQYF.

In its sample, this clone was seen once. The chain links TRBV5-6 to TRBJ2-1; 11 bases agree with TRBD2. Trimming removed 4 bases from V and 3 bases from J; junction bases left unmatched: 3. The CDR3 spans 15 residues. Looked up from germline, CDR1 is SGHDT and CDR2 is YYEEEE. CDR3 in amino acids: CASSPGLADYNEQFF. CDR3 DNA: TGTGCCAGCAGCCCGGGACTAGCGGACTACAATGAGCAGTTCTTC.

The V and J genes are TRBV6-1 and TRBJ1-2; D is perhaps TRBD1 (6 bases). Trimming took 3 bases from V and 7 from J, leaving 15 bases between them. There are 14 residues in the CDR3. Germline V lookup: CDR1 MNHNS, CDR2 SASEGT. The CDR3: CASSDTPNRVGYTF. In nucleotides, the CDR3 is TGTGCCAGCAGTGATACCCCAAACAGGGTTGGCTACACCTTC.

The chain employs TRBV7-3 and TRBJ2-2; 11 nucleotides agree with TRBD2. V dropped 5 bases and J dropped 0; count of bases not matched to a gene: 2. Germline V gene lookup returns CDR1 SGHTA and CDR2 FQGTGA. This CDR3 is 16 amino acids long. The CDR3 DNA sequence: TGTGCCAGCAGCCCACTAGCGGGGGCGAACACCGGGGAGCTGTTTTTT. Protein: CASSPLAGANTGELFF.

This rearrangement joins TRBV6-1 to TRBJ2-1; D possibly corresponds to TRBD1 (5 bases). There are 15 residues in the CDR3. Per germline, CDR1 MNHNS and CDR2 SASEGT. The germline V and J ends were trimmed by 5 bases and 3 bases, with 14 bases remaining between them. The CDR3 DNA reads TGTGCCAGCAGTACCATTCAGGGCTACTACAATGAGCAGTTCTTC. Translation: CASSTIQGYYNEQFF.

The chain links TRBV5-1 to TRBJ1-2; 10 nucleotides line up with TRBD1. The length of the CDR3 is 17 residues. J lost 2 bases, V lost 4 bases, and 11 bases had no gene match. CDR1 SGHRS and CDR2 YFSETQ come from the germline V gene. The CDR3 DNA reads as TGCGCCAGCAGCCGTGACAGGGGGCAGAACGCCAACTATGGCTACACCTTC. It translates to CASSRDRGQNANYGYTF.

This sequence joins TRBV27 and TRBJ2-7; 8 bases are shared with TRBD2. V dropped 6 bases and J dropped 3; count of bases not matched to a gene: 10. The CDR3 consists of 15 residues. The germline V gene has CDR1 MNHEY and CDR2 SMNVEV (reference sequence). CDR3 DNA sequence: TGTGCCAGCAGCCCATCCAGCGGGGGTTTCTACGAGCAGTACTTC. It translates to CASSPSSGGFYEQYF.

CDR3 region: CAWSGTSMETQYF. The CDR3 coding sequence is TGTGCCTGGAGTGGGACTAGCATGGAGACCCAGTACTTC. V gene TRBV30 combines with J gene TRBJ2-5; TRBD2 agrees at 8 bases. The V gene end was trimmed by 1 base and the J gene end by 5 bases; junction bases not matched to a gene: 3. This CDR3 comprises 13 residues. Germline CDR1 reads GTSNPN; CDR2 reads SVGIG (reference sequence).

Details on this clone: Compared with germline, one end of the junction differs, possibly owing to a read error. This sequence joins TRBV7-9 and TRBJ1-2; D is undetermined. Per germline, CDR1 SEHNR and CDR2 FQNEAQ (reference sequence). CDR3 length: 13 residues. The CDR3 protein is CSSSFLSGDSHSF. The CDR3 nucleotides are TGTTCCAGCAGCTTCCTCTCCGGGGATTCCCACTCCTTC.

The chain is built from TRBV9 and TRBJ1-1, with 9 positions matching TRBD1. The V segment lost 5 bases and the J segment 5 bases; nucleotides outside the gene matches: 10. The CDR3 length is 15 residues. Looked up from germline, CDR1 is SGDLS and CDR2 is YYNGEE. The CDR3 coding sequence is TGTGCCAGCAGTCTCGGGGGGACAGGGAAGACTGAAGCTTTCTTT. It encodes CASSLGGTGKTEAFF.

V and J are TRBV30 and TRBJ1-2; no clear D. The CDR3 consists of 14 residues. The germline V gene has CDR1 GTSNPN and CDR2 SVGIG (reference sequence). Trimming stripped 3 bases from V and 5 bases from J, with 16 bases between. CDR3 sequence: CAWSRRRAPYGYTF. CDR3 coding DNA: TGTGCCTGGAGCCGCCGGAGGGCTCCTTATGGCTACACCTTC.

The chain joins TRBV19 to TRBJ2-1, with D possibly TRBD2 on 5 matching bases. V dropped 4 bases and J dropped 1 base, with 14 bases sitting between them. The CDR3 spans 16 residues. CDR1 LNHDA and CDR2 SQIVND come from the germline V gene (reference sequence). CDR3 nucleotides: TGTGCCAGTAGTAGAGTGGGGAGTCAATCCTACAATGAGCAGTTCTTC. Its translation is CASSRVGSQSYNEQFF.